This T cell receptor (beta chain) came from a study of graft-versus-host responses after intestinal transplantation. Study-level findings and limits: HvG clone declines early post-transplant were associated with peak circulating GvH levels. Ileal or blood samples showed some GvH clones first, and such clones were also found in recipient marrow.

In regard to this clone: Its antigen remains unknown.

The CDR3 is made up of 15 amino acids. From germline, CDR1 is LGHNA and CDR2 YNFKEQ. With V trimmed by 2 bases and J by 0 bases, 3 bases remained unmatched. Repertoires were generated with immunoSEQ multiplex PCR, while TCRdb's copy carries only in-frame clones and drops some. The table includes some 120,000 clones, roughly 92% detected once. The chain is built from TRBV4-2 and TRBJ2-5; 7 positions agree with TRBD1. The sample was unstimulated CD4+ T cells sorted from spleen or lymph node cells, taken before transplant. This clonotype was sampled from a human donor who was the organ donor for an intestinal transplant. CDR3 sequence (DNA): TGTGCCAGCAGCCAACAGGGGGAGAACCAAGAGACCCAGTACTTC. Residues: CASSQQGENQETQYF.